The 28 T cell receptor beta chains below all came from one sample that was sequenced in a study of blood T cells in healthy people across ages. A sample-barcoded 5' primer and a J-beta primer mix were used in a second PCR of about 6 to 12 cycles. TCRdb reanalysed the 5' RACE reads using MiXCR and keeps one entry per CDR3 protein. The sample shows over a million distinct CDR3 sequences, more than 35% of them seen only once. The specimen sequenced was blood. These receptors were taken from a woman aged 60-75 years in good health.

The CDR3: CSAGRDRANQPQHF. CDR3 DNA sequence: TGCAGTGCTGGCCGGGACAGAGCTAATCAGCCCCAGCATTTT. V and J are TRBV20-1 and TRBJ1-5, with TRBD1 matching over 7 bases. The germline gives CDR1 DFQATT, CDR2 SNEGSKA (reference sequence). The CDR3 totals 14 residues. V trimming: 5 bases; J trimming: 4 bases; junction bases outside the gene matches: 8.

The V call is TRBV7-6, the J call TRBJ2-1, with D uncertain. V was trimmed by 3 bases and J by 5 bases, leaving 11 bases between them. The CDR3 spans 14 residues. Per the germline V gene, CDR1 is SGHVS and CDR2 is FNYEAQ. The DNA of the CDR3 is TGTGCCAGCAGCTTGCGGTCCGTGGACAATGAGCAGTTCTTC. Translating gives CASSLRSVDNEQFF.

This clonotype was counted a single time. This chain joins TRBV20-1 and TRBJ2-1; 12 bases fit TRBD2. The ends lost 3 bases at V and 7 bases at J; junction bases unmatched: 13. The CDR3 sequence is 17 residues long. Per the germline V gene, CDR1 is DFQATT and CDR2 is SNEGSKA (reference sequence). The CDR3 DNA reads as TGCAGTGCTAGGGGTAGGACTAGCGGGAAGAGGGTAAATGAGCAGTTCTTC. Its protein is CSARGRTSGKRVNEQFF.

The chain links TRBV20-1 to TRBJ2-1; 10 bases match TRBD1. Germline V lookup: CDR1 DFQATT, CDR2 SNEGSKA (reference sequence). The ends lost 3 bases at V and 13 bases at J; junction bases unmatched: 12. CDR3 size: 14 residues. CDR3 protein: CSARKDRGVETQFF. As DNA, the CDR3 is TGCAGTGCTAGGAAGGACAGGGGGGTAGAGACCCAGTTCTTC.

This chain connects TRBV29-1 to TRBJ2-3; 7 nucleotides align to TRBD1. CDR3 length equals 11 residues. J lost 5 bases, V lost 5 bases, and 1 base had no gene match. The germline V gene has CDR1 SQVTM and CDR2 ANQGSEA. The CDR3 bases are TGCAGCGTTACAGGGGTAGATACGCAGTATTTT. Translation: CSVTGVDTQYF.

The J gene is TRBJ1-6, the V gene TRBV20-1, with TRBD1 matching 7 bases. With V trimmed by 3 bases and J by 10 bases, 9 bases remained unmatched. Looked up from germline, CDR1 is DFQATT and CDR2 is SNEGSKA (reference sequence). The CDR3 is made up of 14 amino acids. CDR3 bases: TGCAGTGCTAGGTCAACAGGGGATAGCTCACCCCTCCACTTT. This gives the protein CSARSTGDSSPLHF.

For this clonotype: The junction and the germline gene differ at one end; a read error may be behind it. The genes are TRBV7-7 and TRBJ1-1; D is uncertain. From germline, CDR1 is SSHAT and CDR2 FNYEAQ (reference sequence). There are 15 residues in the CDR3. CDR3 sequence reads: CASSAEGGGNTEAFF. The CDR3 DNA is TGTGCCAGCAGCGCGGAAGGCGGTGGCAACACCGAAGCTTTCTTT. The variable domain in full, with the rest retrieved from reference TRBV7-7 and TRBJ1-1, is GAGVSQSPRYKVTKRGQDVTLRCDPISSHATLYWYQQALGQGPEFLTYFNYEAQPDKSGLPSDRFSAERPEGSISTLTIQRTEQRDSAMYRCASSAEGGGNTEAFFGQGTRLTVV.

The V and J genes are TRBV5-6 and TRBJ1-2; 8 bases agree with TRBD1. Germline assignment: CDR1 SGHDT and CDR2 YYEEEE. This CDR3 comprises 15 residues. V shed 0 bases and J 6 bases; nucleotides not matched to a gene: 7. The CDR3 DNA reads TGTGCCAGCAGCTTGGCCCTCGACAGGGGTCATGGCTACACCTTC. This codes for CASSLALDRGHGYTF.

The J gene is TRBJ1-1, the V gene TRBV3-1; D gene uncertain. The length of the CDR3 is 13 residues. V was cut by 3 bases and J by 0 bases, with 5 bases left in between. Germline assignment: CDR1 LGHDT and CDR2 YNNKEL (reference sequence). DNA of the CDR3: TGTGCCAGCAGCCAGATGGTGAACACTGAAGCTTTCTTT. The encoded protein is CASSQMVNTEAFF.

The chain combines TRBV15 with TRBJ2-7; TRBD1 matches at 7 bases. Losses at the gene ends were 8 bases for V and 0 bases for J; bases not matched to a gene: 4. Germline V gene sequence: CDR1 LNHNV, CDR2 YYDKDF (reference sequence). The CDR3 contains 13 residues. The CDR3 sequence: CATGDSNSYEQYF. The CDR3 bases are TGTGCCACCGGGGACAGTAACTCCTACGAGCAGTACTTC.

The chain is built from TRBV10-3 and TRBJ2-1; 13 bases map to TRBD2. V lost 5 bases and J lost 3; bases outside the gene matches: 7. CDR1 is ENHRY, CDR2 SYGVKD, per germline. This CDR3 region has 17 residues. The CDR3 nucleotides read TGTGCCATCAGTAGGACTAGCGGGAGCGGTGACTACAATGAGCAGTTCTTC. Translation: CAISRTSGSGDYNEQFF.

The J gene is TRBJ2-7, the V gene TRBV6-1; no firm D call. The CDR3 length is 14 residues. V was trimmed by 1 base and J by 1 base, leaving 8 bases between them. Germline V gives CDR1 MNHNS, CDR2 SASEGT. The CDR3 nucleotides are TGTGCCAGCAGTGAAGACGCAGCGTCCTACGAGCAGTACTTC. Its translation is CASSEDAASYEQYF.

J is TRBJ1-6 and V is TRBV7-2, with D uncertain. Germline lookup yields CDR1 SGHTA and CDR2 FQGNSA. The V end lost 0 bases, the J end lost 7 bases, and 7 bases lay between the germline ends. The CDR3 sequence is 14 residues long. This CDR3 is CASSLASGNSPLHF. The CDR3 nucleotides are TGTGCCAGCAGCTTAGCCTCGGGGAATTCACCCCTCCACTTT.

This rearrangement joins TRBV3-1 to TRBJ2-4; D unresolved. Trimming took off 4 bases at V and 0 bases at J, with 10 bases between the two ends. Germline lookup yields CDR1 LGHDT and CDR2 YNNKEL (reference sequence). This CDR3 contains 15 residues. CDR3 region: CASSRTTIAKNIQYF. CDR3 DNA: TGTGCCAGCAGCCGCACGACCATAGCCAAAAACATTCAGTACTTC.

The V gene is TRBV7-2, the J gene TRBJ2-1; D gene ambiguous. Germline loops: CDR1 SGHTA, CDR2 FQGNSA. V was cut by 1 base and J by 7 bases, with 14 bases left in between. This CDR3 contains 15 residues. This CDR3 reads CASSLGSGPRNEQFF. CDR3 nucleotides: TGTGCCAGCAGCTTAGGTTCGGGCCCTAGAAATGAGCAGTTCTTC.

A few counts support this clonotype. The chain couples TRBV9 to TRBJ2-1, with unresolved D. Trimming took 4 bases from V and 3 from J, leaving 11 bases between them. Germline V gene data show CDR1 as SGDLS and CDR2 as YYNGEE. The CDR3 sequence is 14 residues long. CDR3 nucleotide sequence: TGTGCCAGCAGCCCCCCTAGATTCTACAATGAGCAGTTCTTC. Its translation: CASSPPRFYNEQFF. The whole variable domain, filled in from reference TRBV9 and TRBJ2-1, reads DSGVTQTPKHLITATGQRVTLRCSPRSGDLSVYWYQQSLDQGLQFLIQYYNGEERAKGNILERFSAQQFPDLHSELNLSSLELGDSALYFCASSPPRFYNEQFFGPGTRLTVL.

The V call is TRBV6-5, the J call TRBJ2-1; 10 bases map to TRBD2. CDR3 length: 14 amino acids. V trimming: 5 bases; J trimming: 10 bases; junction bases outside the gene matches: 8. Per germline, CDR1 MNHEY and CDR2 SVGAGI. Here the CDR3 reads CASSPGTSAYEQFF. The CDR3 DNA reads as TGTGCCAGCAGTCCGGGGACTAGCGCCTACGAGCAGTTCTTC.

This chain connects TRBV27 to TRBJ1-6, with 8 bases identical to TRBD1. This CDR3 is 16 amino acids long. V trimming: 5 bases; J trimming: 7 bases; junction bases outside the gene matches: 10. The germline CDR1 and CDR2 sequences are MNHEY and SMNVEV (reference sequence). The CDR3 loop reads CASSPNPTGENSPLHF. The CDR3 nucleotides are TGTGCCAGCAGTCCCAACCCGACAGGGGAGAATTCACCCCTCCACTTT.

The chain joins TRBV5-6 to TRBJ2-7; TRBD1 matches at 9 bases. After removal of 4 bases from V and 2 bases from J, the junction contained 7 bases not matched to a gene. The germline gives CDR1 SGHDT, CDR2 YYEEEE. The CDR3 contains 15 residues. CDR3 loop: CASSGPGQGTYEQYF. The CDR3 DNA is TGTGCCAGCAGCGGCCCGGGACAGGGTACCTACGAGCAGTACTTC. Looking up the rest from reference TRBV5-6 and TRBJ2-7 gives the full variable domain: DAGVTQSPTHLIKTRGQQVTLRCSPKSGHDTVSWYQQALGQGPQFIFQYYEEEERQRGNFPDRFSGHQFPNYSSELNVNALLLGDSALYLCASSGPGQGTYEQYFGPGTRLTVT.

In DNA form, the CDR3 reads TGCAGTGCTAGAGATCAAGCAGGCCGGGGTGGCTACACCTTC. Translating it yields CSARDQAGRGGYTF. The chain joins TRBV20-1 to TRBJ1-2; D is unresolved. The CDR3 has 14 amino acids. V lost 0 bases and J 7 bases, leaving 15 bases between the germline ends. Germline lookup yields CDR1 DFQATT and CDR2 SNEGSKA (reference sequence).

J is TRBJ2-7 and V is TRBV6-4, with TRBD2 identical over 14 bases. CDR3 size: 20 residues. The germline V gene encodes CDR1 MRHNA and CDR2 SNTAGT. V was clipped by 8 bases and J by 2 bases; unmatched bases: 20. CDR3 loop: CASPRAESGTSGRGTYEQYF. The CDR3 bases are TGTGCCAGCCCCCGAGCTGAATCCGGGACTAGCGGGAGAGGTACCTACGAGCAGTACTTC.

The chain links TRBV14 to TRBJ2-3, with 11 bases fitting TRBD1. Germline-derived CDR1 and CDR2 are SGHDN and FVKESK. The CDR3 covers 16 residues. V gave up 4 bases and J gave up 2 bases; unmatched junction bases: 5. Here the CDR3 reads CASSLDRGLPTDTQYF. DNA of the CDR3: TGTGCCAGCAGCCTGGACAGGGGGCTCCCCACAGATACGCAGTATTTT.

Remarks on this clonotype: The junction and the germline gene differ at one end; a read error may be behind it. The CDR3 spells CASSLADQPSTGTQYF. The CDR3 region has the DNA TGCGCCAGCAGCTTGGCAGACCAGCCCTCTACAGGTACGCAGTATTTT. The rearrangement uses TRBV5-1 and TRBJ2-3; TRBD1 is a possible D gene (5 bases). Germline V lookup: CDR1 SGHRS, CDR2 YFSETQ. The CDR3 length is 16 residues.

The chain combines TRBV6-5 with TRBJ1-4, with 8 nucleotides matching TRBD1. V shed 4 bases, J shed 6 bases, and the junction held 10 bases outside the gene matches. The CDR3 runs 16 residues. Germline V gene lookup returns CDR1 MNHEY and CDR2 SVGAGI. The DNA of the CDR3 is TGTGCCAGCAGTTTCAGAACAGGGGGTACTGATGAAAAACTGTTTTTT. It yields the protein CASSFRTGGTDEKLFF.

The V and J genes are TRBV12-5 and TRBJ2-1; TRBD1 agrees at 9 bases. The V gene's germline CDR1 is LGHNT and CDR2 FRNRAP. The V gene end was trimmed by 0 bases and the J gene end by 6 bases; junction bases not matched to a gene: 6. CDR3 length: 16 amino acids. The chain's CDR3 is CASGLVGTGSGNEQFF. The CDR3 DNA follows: TGTGCTAGTGGTTTGGTAGGGACAGGGTCCGGCAATGAGCAGTTCTTC.

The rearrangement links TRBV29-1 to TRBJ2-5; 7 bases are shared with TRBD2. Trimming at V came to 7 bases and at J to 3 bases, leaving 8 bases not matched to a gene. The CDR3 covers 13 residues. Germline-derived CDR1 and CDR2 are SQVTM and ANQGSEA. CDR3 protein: CSAGGGLEETQYF. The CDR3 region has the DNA TGCAGCGCCGGCGGGGGACTCGAAGAGACCCAGTACTTC.

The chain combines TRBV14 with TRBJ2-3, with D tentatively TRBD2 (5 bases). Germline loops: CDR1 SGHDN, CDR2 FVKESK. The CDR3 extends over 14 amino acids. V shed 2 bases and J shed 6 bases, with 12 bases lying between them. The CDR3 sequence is CASSQRRTGDTQYF. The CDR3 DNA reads TGTGCCAGCAGCCAAAGGAGGACGGGGGATACGCAGTATTTT. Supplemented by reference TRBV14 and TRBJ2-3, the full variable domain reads EAGVTQFPSHSVIEKGQTVTLRCDPISGHDNLYWYRRVMGKEIKFLLHFVKESKQDESGMPNNRFLAERTGGTYSTLKVQPAELEDSGVYFCASSQRRTGDTQYFGPGTRLTVL.

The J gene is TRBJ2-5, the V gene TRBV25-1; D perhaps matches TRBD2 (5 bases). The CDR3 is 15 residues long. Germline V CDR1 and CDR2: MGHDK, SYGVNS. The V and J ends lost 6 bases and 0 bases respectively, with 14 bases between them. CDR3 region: CASSPPLAYQETQYF. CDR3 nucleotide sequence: TGTGCCAGCAGCCCCCCTTTAGCGTACCAAGAGACCCAGTACTTC.